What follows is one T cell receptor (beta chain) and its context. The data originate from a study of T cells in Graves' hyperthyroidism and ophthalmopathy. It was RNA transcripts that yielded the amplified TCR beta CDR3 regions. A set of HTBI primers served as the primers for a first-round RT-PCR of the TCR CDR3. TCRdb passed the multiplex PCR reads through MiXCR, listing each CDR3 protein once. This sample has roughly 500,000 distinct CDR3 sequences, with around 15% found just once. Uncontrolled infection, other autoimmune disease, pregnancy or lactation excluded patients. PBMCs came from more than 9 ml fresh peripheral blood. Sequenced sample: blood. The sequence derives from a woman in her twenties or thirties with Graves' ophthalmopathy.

The CDR3 reads CASSQVATSGNEQFF. Here the CDR3 DNA reads TGTGCCAGCAGCCAAGTTGCGACTAGCGGCAATGAGCAGTTCTTC. The genes are TRBV4-2 and TRBJ2-1, with 9 positions matching TRBD2. The junction had 4 bases not matched to a gene; V was cut back by 1 base and J by 6 bases. Germline V gives CDR1 LGHNA, CDR2 YNFKEQ. CDR3 size: 15 residues.